These 23 T cell receptor beta chains were sequenced from one sample in a study of naive and memory T cell subsets. These TCRs are of unknown antigen specificity. Study-wide results and limits: Possibly reflecting memory cells re-expressing CD45RA, a few larger clonotypes occurred in naive repertoires, especially CD8.

Both TRBC1 and TRBC2 were covered by a beta constant-region primer of two equimolar oligonucleotides. Ligated cDNA was amplified by four rounds of PCR with nested alpha and beta constant-region primers and SP2. Using its own MiXCR run on the UMI-ligation and nested PCR reads, TCRdb lists one record per CDR3 protein. Of some 82,000 distinct CDR3 sequences listed, roughly 12% are singletons. Source material: naive CD4+ T cells from blood. Every receptor here comes from a human donor in good health.

This clonotype has ten or more counts. The J gene is TRBJ2-1, the V gene TRBV15; TRBD2 matches at 10 bases. The CDR3 loop spans 19 amino acids. V was pared by 0 bases and J by 2 bases, with 10 bases of the junction left unmatched. CDR1 LNHNV and CDR2 YYDKDF come from the germline V gene (reference sequence). This CDR3 reads CATSRDKLAGQVPYNEQFF. DNA of the CDR3: TGTGCCACCAGCAGAGATAAACTAGCGGGACAAGTACCCTACAATGAGCAGTTCTTC.

The chain recombines TRBV7-9 with TRBJ1-1; no definite D call. The germline gives CDR1 SEHNR, CDR2 FQNEAQ (reference sequence). V lost 6 bases to trimming and J lost 0 bases, with 11 bases between them. This CDR3 spans 14 amino acids. The CDR3 is CASSPKSLNTEAFF. Written as DNA, the CDR3 is TGTGCCAGCAGTCCTAAATCCCTGAACACTGAAGCTTTCTTT.

This clonotype was counted at least ten times. The chain joins TRBV20-1 to TRBJ2-7; TRBD1 is a possible D gene (5 bases). V was trimmed by 6 bases and J by 0 bases, leaving 18 bases between them. Germline V CDR1 and CDR2: DFQATT, SNEGSKA (reference sequence). CDR3 size: 15 residues. CDR3 residues: CSATLLGRDSYEQYF. The CDR3 nucleotides read TGCAGTGCAACCCTATTGGGGCGAGACTCCTACGAGCAGTACTTC.

The rearrangement joins TRBV12-3 or TRBV12-4 to TRBJ2-3; 13 nucleotides align to TRBD2. The CDR3 is made up of 17 amino acids. V lost 6 bases to trimming and J lost 3 bases; unmatched junction nucleotides: 9. The CDR3 DNA sequence: TGTGCCAGCAGCCCCACTAGCGGGGGGGCCAGGACAGATACGCAGTATTTT. Translated, it gives CASSPTSGGARTDTQYF.

A few counts support this clonotype. This rearrangement joins TRBV29-1 to TRBJ1-1; D remains ambiguous. V was shortened by 7 bases and J by 5 bases, with 17 bases between the two germline ends. Germline lookup yields CDR1 SQVTM and CDR2 ANQGSEA. The CDR3 extends over 13 amino acids. CDR3 protein: CSGAGLRGTEAFF. The CDR3 DNA reads as TGCAGCGGAGCCGGACTGAGAGGGACTGAAGCTTTCTTT.

This clonotype was detected a few times. V usage is TRBV28 and J usage is TRBJ1-1; D possibly corresponds to TRBD1 (5 bases). Between the trimmed V and J ends, which lost 3 bases and 2 bases, there was a span of 19 bases. Germline V gene lookup returns CDR1 MDHEN and CDR2 SYDVKM. The CDR3 runs to 17 residues. This CDR3 is CASSFIAGFGSNTEAFF. The DNA of the CDR3 is TGTGCCAGCAGTTTTATCGCAGGGTTTGGTAGCAACACTGAAGCTTTCTTT.

Concerning this clonotype: A much larger clone is a single base away; this may be a read error. V is TRBV7-8 and J is TRBJ2-3; 7 bases fit TRBD1. This CDR3 comprises 16 residues. Trimming cost V 5 bases and J 5 bases; bases outside gene matches: 13. Germline CDR1 SGHVS, CDR2 FQNEAQ. This CDR3 reads CASSTRQGGGIDTQYF. The CDR3 nucleotides are TGTGCCAGCAGCACCCGACAGGGCGGAGGCATAGATACGCAGTATTTT.

This clonotype has only a few counts. The V gene is TRBV30, the J gene TRBJ2-1; 15 bases agree with TRBD2. The CDR3 has 16 residues. V lost 0 bases, J lost 11 bases, and 8 bases stayed unmatched. Germline V gene sequence: CDR1 GTSNPN, CDR2 SVGIG (reference sequence). DNA for the CDR3: TGTGCCTGGAGTGTGGAGGGACTAGCGGGAGGTTCGAAGCAGTTCTTC. This sequence encodes CAWSVEGLAGGSKQFF.

This clonotype occurred many times. V is TRBV12-3 or TRBV12-4 and J is TRBJ2-3; 9 nucleotides agree with TRBD1. This CDR3 region has 15 residues. J gave up 4 bases and V 6 bases, and 8 bases lay outside the gene matches. In nucleotides, the CDR3 is TGTGCCAGCAGCTTTAACAGGGGGCGGGCAGATACGCAGTATTTT. Translated, it gives CASSFNRGRADTQYF.

The chain combines TRBV6-1 with TRBJ2-3, with 9 bases lining up with TRBD2. The CDR3 loop spans 13 amino acids. The V segment lost 11 bases and the J segment 6 bases; nucleotides outside the gene matches: 9. Germline CDR1 MNHNS, CDR2 SASEGT. The CDR3 spells CAARSGGRDTQYF. As DNA, the CDR3 is TGTGCCGCCCGTAGCGGGGGACGGGATACGCAGTATTTT.

In this sample, this clonotype turned up a few times. The genes are TRBV11-3 and TRBJ2-7; D call uncertain. CDR1 SGHNT and CDR2 YENEEA come from the germline V gene. V lost 3 bases and J lost 5, with 5 bases in between. This CDR3 region has 11 residues. CDR3 sequence: CASSFLNEQYF. The CDR3 DNA sequence: TGTGCCAGCAGCTTCCTCAACGAGCAGTACTTC.

This clonotype has only a few counts. The genes are TRBV11-2 and TRBJ1-3; D unclear. Germline V gene data show CDR1 as SGHAT and CDR2 as FQNNGV. The CDR3 has 15 amino acids. The V end was cut by 5 bases, the J end by 2 bases, with 13 bases between. The DNA of the CDR3 is TGTGCCAGCAGCGTGACCGCAGAGGCTGGAAACACCATATATTTT. This codes for CASSVTAEAGNTIYF.

This clonotype was detected a few times. The rearrangement uses TRBV19 and TRBJ2-7; D tentatively reads TRBD1 or TRBD2 (6 bases each). The CDR3 runs to 15 residues. Deletions cut 2 bases from V and 6 bases from J, with 17 bases between. Germline V gene data show CDR1 as LNHDA and CDR2 as SQIVND (reference sequence). The CDR3 loop reads CASSIPGGATIEQYF. For the CDR3, the DNA is TGTGCCAGTAGTATACCCGGGGGCGCGACTATCGAGCAGTACTTC.

The J gene is TRBJ2-3, the V gene TRBV4-2, with 10 bases aligning to TRBD2. The CDR3 loop spans 15 amino acids. The germline V gene encodes CDR1 LGHNA and CDR2 YNFKEQ. V was pared by 0 bases and J by 3 bases, with 0 bases of the junction left unmatched. The CDR3 DNA follows: TGTGCCAGCAGCCAAGAACTAGCGGGGACAGATACGCAGTATTTT. It encodes CASSQELAGTDTQYF.

CDR3 bases: TGCAGCGTTGAAAAAACAGGGTCGGGAGCTTTCTTT. As protein: CSVEKTGSGAFF. V usage is TRBV29-1 and J usage is TRBJ1-1; D is perhaps TRBD1 (6 bases). CDR1 and CDR2 from the germline V gene are SQVTM and ANQGSEA. Between the trimmed V and J ends, which lost 2 bases and 10 bases, there was a span of 14 bases. The CDR3 is 12 amino acids.

This clonotype has just a few counts. The chain is built from TRBV2 and TRBJ2-7, with 10 bases identical to TRBD1. The CDR3 has 14 amino acids. The V gene end was trimmed by 6 bases and the J gene end by 2 bases; junction bases not matched to a gene: 4. Germline values: CDR1 SNHLY, CDR2 FYNNEI. The CDR3 region is CASSRDRGTYEQYF. The CDR3 DNA sequence: TGTGCCAGCAGCAGGGACAGGGGAACCTACGAGCAGTACTTC.

This clonotype appeared a few times. This chain uses TRBV7-2 with TRBJ2-2; 11 bases align to TRBD2. This CDR3 has 15 amino acids. The V segment lost 2 bases and the J segment 5 bases; nucleotides outside the gene matches: 1. Germline V CDR1 and CDR2: SGHTA, FQGNSA. CDR3 sequence: CASSLRLAGTGELFF. The DNA of the CDR3 is TGTGCCAGCAGCTTAAGACTAGCGGGGACCGGGGAGCTGTTTTTT.

This clonotype was counted a few times. The chain uses TRBV7-2 and TRBJ2-1, with 11 bases fitting TRBD2. This CDR3 comprises 15 residues. V gave up 5 bases and J gave up 9 bases; unmatched junction bases: 9. CDR1 SGHTA and CDR2 FQGNSA come from the germline V gene. The CDR3 bases are TGTGCCAGCAGCCTTAGCGGGAGGGCCATAACTGAGCAGTTCTTC. It specifies CASSLSGRAITEQFF.

V is TRBV7-2 and J is TRBJ1-6, with a weak D call TRBD1 (6 bases). CDR3 length: 16 amino acids. V gave up 1 base and J gave up 13 bases, with 20 bases separating them. Germline V lookup: CDR1 SGHTA, CDR2 FQGNSA. The CDR3 DNA sequence: TGTGCCAGCAGCTTAGTAGGCAGTGGGGGGGGCTCTCCCCTCCACTTT. Amino acids: CASSLVGSGGGSPLHF.

This clonotype was seen at least ten times. The V call is TRBV10-3, the J call TRBJ2-7, with TRBD1 as a possible D gene (6 bases). The CDR3 runs to 15 residues. V dropped 3 bases and J dropped 2 bases, with 14 bases sitting between them. Germline lookup yields CDR1 ENHRY and CDR2 SYGVKD. The CDR3 DNA reads TGTGCCATCAGTGACCGGTCAGGGACACCCTACGAGCAGTACTTC. Encoded protein: CAISDRSGTPYEQYF.

This chain joins TRBV25-1 and TRBJ1-1; 7 nucleotides line up with TRBD1. Trimming cost V 5 bases and J 5 bases; bases outside gene matches: 5. The germline gives CDR1 MGHDK, CDR2 SYGVNS. The CDR3 runs 13 residues. CDR3 sequence reads: CASSRRGRTEAFF. CDR3 nucleotides: TGTGCCAGCAGTAGGAGGGGGCGAACTGAAGCTTTCTTT.

In the case of this clonotype: A much larger clone lies one base from this, so it may be a read error. The chain has TRBV7-2 and TRBJ2-7; D unclear. Deletions cut 5 bases from V and 7 bases from J, with 15 bases between. This CDR3 comprises 13 residues. From germline, CDR1 is SGHTA and CDR2 FQGNSA. This CDR3 is CTSSTPPRSEQYF. In nucleotides, the CDR3 is TGTACCAGCAGCACCCCCCCGAGAAGTGAGCAGTACTTC.

This clonotype was counted many times. This chain links TRBV20-1 with TRBJ2-1; the D gene is possibly TRBD2 (5 bases). The germline gives CDR1 DFQATT, CDR2 SNEGSKA (reference sequence). The CDR3 runs 14 residues. The V end was cut by 3 bases, the J end by 0 bases, with 9 bases between. The CDR3 DNA reads TGCAGTGCTAGGGAACTAGACTCCTACAATGAGCAGTTCTTC. It specifies CSARELDSYNEQFF.